The rows below give T cell receptor beta chains drawn from one sample of a study of blood T cell repertoires in COVID-19. The repertoire was sequenced with immunoSEQ multiplex PCR; TCRdb's copy has only in-frame clones and lacks some. The sample lists a few hundred thousand clones, 87% seen once, with roughly 2.5% in the top ten. Sequencing was performed on peripheral blood. The receptors were sampled from a woman in her forties or fifties with acute or convalescent COVID-19. The CDR3 runs from the conserved cysteine through the conserved F or W. A D gene is named only where the DNA matches it firmly. Rows give clone size only sometimes, using once, few, many, or a class for an expanded clone.

V: TRBV6-5; J: TRBJ2-5; size: few; D: TRBD1; DNA: TGTGCCACCAGACAGGGCTTCGCCCAAGAGACCCAGTACTTC; CDR3: CATRQGFAQETQYF
V: TRBV27; J: TRBJ2-5; size: -; D: TRBD2; DNA: TGTGCCAGCAGTTGGGCTAGCGGGAACCAAGAGACCCAGTACTTC; CDR3: CASSWASGNQETQYF
V: TRBV16; J: TRBJ2-7; size: -; D: TRBD1; DNA: TGTGCCAGCAGCCATCGGGACAGGGAGGAGCAGTACTTC; CDR3: CASSHRDREEQYF
V: TRBV2; J: TRBJ1-2; size: -; D: -; DNA: TGTGCCAGCAGTGGGGTTGGGGGCGAGTATGGCTACACCTTC; CDR3: CASSGVGGEYGYTF
V: TRBV5-4; J: TRBJ2-3; size: -; D: TRBD1; DNA: TGTGCCAGCAGCACCCAGGGGGCAGATACGCAGTATTTT; CDR3: CASSTQGADTQYF
V: TRBV11-3; J: TRBJ2-5; size: -; D: -; DNA: TGTGCCAGCAGCTTATTTGGAGGCCAGACCCAGTACTTC; CDR3: CASSLFGGQTQYF
V: TRBV7-8; J: TRBJ1-2; size: -; D: -; DNA: TGTGCCAGCAGCTTAGCGTCAGGTGATGGCTACACCTTC; CDR3: CASSLASGDGYTF
V: TRBV27; J: TRBJ2-5; size: -; D: -; DNA: TGTGCCAGCAGTCTGGCCTCACCGGGAGAAGAAGAGACCCAGTACTTC; CDR3: CASSLASPGEEETQYF
V: TRBV27; J: TRBJ2-7; size: -; D: TRBD2; DNA: TGTGCCAGCAGTTCCCCCCGACTAGCTGGGTACTACGAGCAGTACTTC; CDR3: CASSSPRLAGYYEQYF
V: TRBV20-1; J: TRBJ1-1; size: -; D: -; DNA: TGCAGTGCCAGGTTGGACACTGAAGCTTTCTTT; CDR3: CSARLDTEAFF
V: TRBV27; J: TRBJ2-3; size: -; D: TRBD2; DNA: TGTGCCAGCAGGCGCGGGAGTTGGACAGATACGCAGTATTTT; CDR3: CASRRGSWTDTQYF
V: TRBV5-1; J: TRBJ2-5; size: -; D: -; DNA: TGCGCCAGCAGCTTAGTGGCAGGGGAAGAGACCCAGTACTTC; CDR3: CASSLVAGEETQYF
V: TRBV10-3; J: TRBJ2-3; size: -; D: TRBD2; DNA: TGTGCCATCAGTGGGGGCGGGGGGGCTCCAGGAGATACGCAGTATTTT; CDR3: CAISGGGGAPGDTQYF
V: TRBV28; J: TRBJ2-3; size: -; D: TRBD1; DNA: TGTGCCAGCAGTTTAGACAACAGGGGCCGGCAGTATTTT; CDR3: CASSLDNRGRQYF
V: TRBV5-4; J: TRBJ2-7; size: once; D: -; DNA: TGTGCCAGCAGCTCAATCTACGAGCAGTACTTC; CDR3: CASSSIYEQYF
V: TRBV19; J: TRBJ2-2; size: few; D: TRBD1; DNA: TGTGCCAGTAGTGAGGGACAGGGCAGGTACACCGGGGAGCTGTTTTTT; CDR3: CASSEGQGRYTGELFF
V: TRBV7-2; J: TRBJ2-3; size: -; D: TRBD2; DNA: TGTGCCAGCAGCTCGACTAGCGGGGGAACTACGCAGTATTTT; CDR3: CASSSTSGGTTQYF
V: TRBV5-1; J: TRBJ2-7; size: -; D: TRBD2; DNA: TGCGCCAGCAGCTCGGGACTAGCGGGAAGGTACGAGCAGTACTTC; CDR3: CASSSGLAGRYEQYF
V: TRBV18; J: TRBJ1-1; size: -; D: TRBD1; DNA: TGTGCCAGCTCACAAACGACAGGGACCACTGAAGCTTTCTTT; CDR3: CASSQTTGTTEAFF
V: TRBV14; J: TRBJ1-4; size: -; D: -; DNA: TGTGCCAGCAGCACCACCCGAGGGGGTGAAAAACTGTTTTTT; CDR3: CASSTTRGGEKLFF
V: TRBV11-2; J: TRBJ2-7; size: -; D: -; DNA: TGTGCCAGCAGCCGGGACGCGGGATCCTACGAGCAGTACTTC; CDR3: CASSRDAGSYEQYF
V: TRBV20-1; J: TRBJ1-1; size: -; D: -; DNA: TGCAGTGCTAAGCCGACAGCGTACGCTTTCTTT; CDR3: CSAKPTAYAFF
V: TRBV19; J: TRBJ1-5; size: -; D: -; DNA: TGTGCCAGTAGTATTCTGGCGGGGCCCCAGCATTTT; CDR3: CASSILAGPQHF
V: TRBV24-1; J: TRBJ2-7; size: few; D: TRBD1; DNA: TGTGCCACTGAAGGGACAGCCTACGAGCAGTACTTC; CDR3: CATEGTAYEQYF
V: TRBV4-1; J: TRBJ1-3; size: -; D: -; DNA: TGCGCCAGCAGCCAAGATGGAGGAACGTGGAACACCATATATTTT; CDR3: CASSQDGGTWNTIYF
V: TRBV27; J: TRBJ1-2; size: -; D: -; DNA: TGTGCCAGCAGACCGCTAACAGGGAATGGCTACACCTTC; CDR3: CASRPLTGNGYTF
V: TRBV21-1; J: TRBJ2-3; size: -; D: -; DNA: TGTGCCAGCAGCCGCGAGCGCAGATATCCCATGCATACGCAGTATTTT; CDR3: CASSRERRYPMHTQYF
V: TRBV27; J: TRBJ1-5; size: -; D: -; DNA: TGTGCCAGCGGGTCGAGACAGCAATACAATCAGCCCCAGCATTTT; CDR3: CASGSRQQYNQPQHF
V: TRBV5-8; J: TRBJ1-1; size: -; D: -; DNA: TGTGCCAGCAGCAGGGGACTCCTGAGGTCCACTGAAGCTTTCTTT; CDR3: CASSRGLLRSTEAFF
V: TRBV5-6; J: TRBJ1-5; size: -; D: -; DNA: TGTGCCAGCAGCTTATCAGGCAATCAGCCCCAGCATTTT; CDR3: CASSLSGNQPQHF
V: TRBV27; J: TRBJ2-7; size: -; D: TRBD1; DNA: TGTGCCAGCAACCCGTGGGACAGGGCAACAACCGAGCAGTACTTC; CDR3: CASNPWDRATTEQYF
V: TRBV4-1; J: TRBJ2-7; size: -; D: -; DNA: TGCGCCAGCAGCCAAGTGATAGCGGCAGGCGTAGAGCAGTACTTC; CDR3: CASSQVIAAGVEQYF
V: TRBV7-2; J: TRBJ2-7; size: -; D: TRBD2; DNA: TGTGCCAGCAGCTTTATGCGGGAGTCCTACGAGCAGTACTTC; CDR3: CASSFMRESYEQYF
V: TRBV5-1; J: TRBJ2-1; size: -; D: -; DNA: TGCGCCAGCAGCACCACAGGGTTTTCAACGAATGAGCAGTTCTTC; CDR3: CASSTTGFSTNEQFF
V: TRBV9; J: TRBJ2-3; size: -; D: -; DNA: TGTGCCAGCAGCGGGAGCGGTAGCACAGATACGCAGTATTTT; CDR3: CASSGSGSTDTQYF
V: TRBV4-1; J: TRBJ1-5; size: -; D: -; DNA: TGCGCCAGCAGCCAAGACGGTGCCCAGCCCCAGCATTTT; CDR3: CASSQDGAQPQHF
V: TRBV24-1; J: TRBJ2-1; size: -; D: TRBD2; DNA: TGTGCCACCAGTGGCGGGGGGACTAGCGGTAACAATGAGCAGTTCTTC; CDR3: CATSGGGTSGNNEQFF
V: TRBV7-3; J: TRBJ2-1; size: -; D: TRBD2; DNA: TGTGCCAGCAGCCCCCCCGGTAGCGGGGGTGAGCAGTTCTTC; CDR3: CASSPPGSGGEQFF
V: TRBV19; J: TRBJ1-4; size: -; D: -; DNA: TGTGCCGGAGGAGCAACTAATGAAAAACTGTTTTTT; CDR3: CAGGATNEKLFF
V: TRBV2; J: TRBJ1-5; size: -; D: -; DNA: TGTGCCAGCAGTGAGGGAGGACCCCAGCATTTT; CDR3: CASSEGGPQHF
V: TRBV10-3; J: TRBJ2-1; size: -; D: TRBD1; DNA: TGTGCCATCAGTGAGGACAGGGGATACAATGAGCAGTTCTTC; CDR3: CAISEDRGYNEQFF
V: TRBV28; J: TRBJ1-1; size: -; D: -; DNA: TGTGCCAGCATCCAAAACGGAGGGTTCACTGAAGCTTTCTTT; CDR3: CASIQNGGFTEAFF
V: TRBV5-5; J: TRBJ2-1; size: once; D: TRBD2; DNA: TGTGCCAGCAGCCCGCAGCCTAGCGGGAGCGACTACAATGAGCAGTTCTTC; CDR3: CASSPQPSGSDYNEQFF
V: TRBV19; J: TRBJ1-5; size: few; D: TRBD1; DNA: TGCAATCGAAAACAGGGGGCGTTCATTCAGCCCCAGCATTTT; CDR3: CNRKQGAFIQPQHF
V: TRBV2; J: TRBJ1-5; size: few; D: TRBD1; DNA: TGTGCCAGCGGGACAGTGGGTCAGCCCCAGCATTTT; CDR3: CASGTVGQPQHF
V: TRBV18; J: TRBJ1-4; size: -; D: -; DNA: TGTGCCAGCTCACAGTCTGCGGGGGCCACTAATGAAAAACTGTTTTTT; CDR3: CASSQSAGATNEKLFF
V: TRBV19; J: TRBJ1-2; size: -; D: TRBD1; DNA: TGTGCCAGTAGTAATACCGGGACAGGGGTTAGTGGCTACACCTTC; CDR3: CASSNTGTGVSGYTF
V: TRBV6-2/TRBV6-3; J: TRBJ2-7; size: -; D: TRBD1; DNA: TGTGCCAGCAGTTATGGTTTGGTCGGACAGGGATACGAGCAGTACTTC; CDR3: CASSYGLVGQGYEQYF
V: TRBV29-1; J: TRBJ1-1; size: -; D: TRBD1; DNA: TGCAGCGGGGCGCTTGGGACAGTGAACACTGAAGCTTTCTTT; CDR3: CSGALGTVNTEAFF
V: TRBV18; J: TRBJ1-2; size: -; D: -; DNA: TGTGCCAGCTCACCACGGGAGGGGGATGGCTACACCTTC; CDR3: CASSPREGDGYTF
V: TRBV11-3; J: TRBJ2-7; size: -; D: TRBD2; DNA: TGTGCCAGCAGCCCTTCTAGCGGTTACGAGCAGTACTTC; CDR3: CASSPSSGYEQYF
V: TRBV7-9; J: TRBJ1-1; size: -; D: -; DNA: TGTGCCAGCAGCTTAGAGGACAGTTTTGATGAAGCTTTCTTT; CDR3: CASSLEDSFDEAFF
V: TRBV5-1; J: TRBJ1-3; size: -; D: -; DNA: TGCGCCAGCAGCTTCGGAATGGGGGCTCGAAACACCATATATTTT; CDR3: CASSFGMGARNTIYF
V: TRBV19; J: TRBJ1-2; size: -; D: TRBD1; DNA: TGTGCCAGTAGAACGCAGGGGGCCTATGGCTACACCTTC; CDR3: CASRTQGAYGYTF